These T cell receptor beta chains were read from a single sample in a study of T-cell reconstitution after alpha-beta-depleted transplantation in children. MiXCR was run by TCRdb on the PCR reads, yielding one entry per CDR3 protein. In the table there are about 370,000 distinct CDR3 sequences, roughly 21% of which are singletons. Sequencing used PBMCs from the stem cell graft donor, obtained from the stem cell graft. Receptors originate from a human donor who donated a stem cell graft to a child with acute myeloid leukemia. CDR3s include the opening cysteine and the closing phenylalanine or tryptophan. The D gene is left open where the match is weak. Clone size, where shown, is once, few, many, or a class for clones that have expanded.

clone_size: -
v_call: TRBV12-3/TRBV12-4
j_call: TRBJ1-2
d_call: -
cdr3_nt: TGTGCCAGCAGCCGGACGGTAAACTATGGCTACACCTTC
cdr3_aa: CASSRTVNYGYTF

clone_size: -
v_call: TRBV6-2/TRBV6-3
j_call: TRBJ2-5
d_call: -
cdr3_nt: TGTGCCAGCAGTTACAGGGATACGGAGACCCAGTACTTC
cdr3_aa: CASSYRDTETQYF

clone_size: few
v_call: TRBV12-3/TRBV12-4
j_call: TRBJ2-2
d_call: TRBD1
cdr3_nt: TGTGCCAGCAGACACAGACAGGGTGCGAACACCGGGGAGCTGTTTTTT
cdr3_aa: CASRHRQGANTGELFF

clone_size: -
v_call: TRBV7-9
j_call: TRBJ1-4
d_call: -
cdr3_nt: TGTGCCAGCAGCTTAGCGATTGGGACCGGGAATAATGAAAAACTGTTTTTT
cdr3_aa: CASSLAIGTGNNEKLFF

clone_size: many
v_call: TRBV29-1
j_call: TRBJ2-7
d_call: -
cdr3_nt: TGCAGCTCCAGGGACATATCAAACGGCGAGCAGTACTTC
cdr3_aa: CSSRDISNGEQYF

clone_size: -
v_call: TRBV27
j_call: TRBJ2-5
d_call: -
cdr3_nt: TGTGCCAGCGAGAACAGGGTGCCCTGGGAGACCCAGTACTTC
cdr3_aa: CASENRVPWETQYF

clone_size: many
v_call: TRBV2
j_call: TRBJ2-7
d_call: -
cdr3_nt: TGTGCCAGCACGGTCCGGGGACACGAGACTTACTCCTCAGAGCAGTACTTC
cdr3_aa: CASTVRGHETYSSEQYF

clone_size: -
v_call: TRBV28
j_call: TRBJ2-5
d_call: -
cdr3_nt: TGTGCCAGCAGTTTGAGGGGACCCGAAGAGACCCAGTACTTC
cdr3_aa: CASSLRGPEETQYF

clone_size: -
v_call: TRBV5-1
j_call: TRBJ2-1
d_call: -
cdr3_nt: TGCGCCAGCAGCTTGTTTGCGGTTGAGCAGTTCTTC
cdr3_aa: CASSLFAVEQFF

clone_size: many
v_call: TRBV29-1
j_call: TRBJ2-2
d_call: TRBD1
cdr3_nt: TGCAGCGCCGACAGGGTTTCCGGGGAGCTGTTTTTT
cdr3_aa: CSADRVSGELFF

clone_size: few
v_call: TRBV12-3/TRBV12-4
j_call: TRBJ1-5
d_call: -
cdr3_nt: TGTGCCAGCAGTTCCACTACAGGGTCTCATCAGCCCCAGCATTTT
cdr3_aa: CASSSTTGSHQPQHF

clone_size: few
v_call: TRBV12-3/TRBV12-4
j_call: TRBJ2-5
d_call: -
cdr3_nt: TGTGCCAGCAGTTTTGGGTCGGGGGAGACCCAGTACTTC
cdr3_aa: CASSFGSGETQYF

clone_size: -
v_call: TRBV5-1
j_call: TRBJ2-3
d_call: TRBD2
cdr3_nt: TGCGCCAGCAGCCGAGGACTAGCGGGGATGGTCACAGATACGCAGTATTTT
cdr3_aa: CASSRGLAGMVTDTQYF

clone_size: -
v_call: TRBV5-1
j_call: TRBJ1-1
d_call: TRBD1
cdr3_nt: TGCGCCAGCAGCTTGGGACGACCCGACAGGGGGCGAGCTTTCTTT
cdr3_aa: CASSLGRPDRGRAFF

clone_size: many
v_call: TRBV4-1
j_call: TRBJ2-2
d_call: -
cdr3_nt: TGCGCCAGCAGCCAAGAACGGGGGGCTGAGGCCGGGGAGCTGTTTTTT
cdr3_aa: CASSQERGAEAGELFF

clone_size: -
v_call: TRBV15
j_call: TRBJ2-7
d_call: -
cdr3_nt: TGTGCCACCAGCAGAGATGTGGCTACCTACGAGCAGTACTTC
cdr3_aa: CATSRDVATYEQYF

clone_size: -
v_call: TRBV10-3
j_call: TRBJ1-4
d_call: TRBD1
cdr3_nt: TGTGCCATCAGACCAACAGGGGATCCTAATGAAAAACTGTTTTTT
cdr3_aa: CAIRPTGDPNEKLFF

clone_size: -
v_call: TRBV12-3/TRBV12-4
j_call: TRBJ2-7
d_call: -
cdr3_nt: TGTGCCAGCTGCGGGTTTTCCCAATACGAGCAGTACTTC
cdr3_aa: CASCGFSQYEQYF

clone_size: -
v_call: TRBV11-3
j_call: TRBJ2-1
d_call: -
cdr3_nt: TGTGCCAGCAGGCAGGACTATGAGCAGTTCTTC
cdr3_aa: CASRQDYEQFF

clone_size: -
v_call: TRBV10-3
j_call: TRBJ1-1
d_call: -
cdr3_nt: TGTGCCATCAGTGCCGGGAGCTCCCTCAGATCGGGCACTGAAGCTTTCTTT
cdr3_aa: CAISAGSSLRSGTEAFF

clone_size: many
v_call: TRBV12-3/TRBV12-4
j_call: TRBJ2-1
d_call: -
cdr3_nt: TGTGCCAGCAGTTTCAATCAGGGGGGGACCTACAATGAGCAGTTCTTC
cdr3_aa: CASSFNQGGTYNEQFF

clone_size: -
v_call: TRBV12-3/TRBV12-4
j_call: TRBJ1-3
d_call: TRBD1
cdr3_nt: TGTGCCAGCAGCCCCGCGGGACAGGGGCAGAGCACCATATATTTT
cdr3_aa: CASSPAGQGQSTIYF

clone_size: few
v_call: TRBV28
j_call: TRBJ2-4
d_call: TRBD1
cdr3_nt: TGTGCCAGCAGCGCTGACAGGGGGGACATTCAGTACTTC
cdr3_aa: CASSADRGDIQYF

clone_size: -
v_call: TRBV20-1
j_call: TRBJ2-7
d_call: -
cdr3_nt: TGCAGTGCCGACCGGCAGGGTAGTGGCTACGAGCAGTACTTC
cdr3_aa: CSADRQGSGYEQYF

clone_size: few
v_call: TRBV4-3
j_call: TRBJ2-7
d_call: -
cdr3_nt: TGCGCCAGCAGCCCGGACAGATTCTCCTACGAGCAGTACTTC
cdr3_aa: CASSPDRFSYEQYF

clone_size: few
v_call: TRBV9
j_call: TRBJ2-1
d_call: TRBD2
cdr3_nt: TGTGCCAGCAGCGTAGACGGGGGGTACAATGAGCAGTTCTTC
cdr3_aa: CASSVDGGYNEQFF

clone_size: once
v_call: TRBV29-1
j_call: TRBJ2-7
d_call: TRBD2
cdr3_nt: TGCAGCGTTGGTAGCGGGAGCTCCTACGAGCAGTACTTC
cdr3_aa: CSVGSGSSYEQYF

clone_size: few
v_call: TRBV5-1
j_call: TRBJ2-3
d_call: TRBD2
cdr3_nt: TGCGCCAGCAGTAGCGGGAGGGCCAGGTCAGATACGCAGTATTTT
cdr3_aa: CASSSGRARSDTQYF